This T cell receptor (beta chain) came from a study of blood T cell repertoires in COVID-19. How the authors handled the data: Reference gene primer amplification yielded estimated nucleated cell counts. The protocol was immunoSEQ multiplex PCR, while the TCRdb copy is restricted to in-frame clones and leaves out a portion. That table gives V, J and clone size, and the DNA gave D and trimming. The table includes roughly 99,000 clones, almost 90% detected once. Trimming stripped 5 bases from V and 8 bases from J, with 12 bases between. The CDR3 sequence is 13 residues long. Germline V gives CDR1 SGHAT, CDR2 FQNNGV.

The receptor comes from a man aged 45 to 65 with COVID-19, enrolled during active disease. The specimen sequenced was peripheral blood. This chain links TRBV11-2 with TRBJ1-4, with TRBD1 as a possible D gene (6 bases). The chain's CDR3 is CASSLGQKEKLFF. The CDR3, as DNA: TGTGCCAGCAGCCTAGGACAGAAAGAAAAACTGTTTTTT.